One sample yielded the 21 T cell receptor beta chains listed below, sequenced in a study of tissue T cells after allogeneic stem cell transplantation. Profiling relied on immunoSEQ multiplex PCR, and the TCRdb table lists in-frame clones only, not all of them. The repertoire consists of about 6,800 clones, with under 75% occurring once and the leading ten covering 20% to 25%. This sample comprised duodenum tissue, obtained at autopsy. All receptors derive from a female donor older than 55 with lung cancer.

Only a few counts were recorded for this clone. The identical CDR3 is also encoded by other nucleotide sequences in the sample. The chain joins TRBV18 to TRBJ2-1; 7 bases fit TRBD1. Germline assignment: CDR1 KGHSH and CDR2 LQKENI. Losses at the gene ends were 1 base for V and 3 bases for J; bases not matched to a gene: 3. The CDR3 sequence is 15 residues long. This CDR3 is CASSPRQGYYNEQFF. CDR3 nucleotide sequence: TGTGCCAGCTCACCACGACAGGGTTACTACAATGAGCAGTTCTTC.

This sequence joins TRBV4-1 and TRBJ2-1; 8 bases line up with TRBD2. The trim removed 3 bases at V and 2 bases at J, leaving 6 bases unmatched. CDR1 is MGHRA and CDR2 is YSYEKL in the germline V gene. This CDR3 comprises 16 residues. Here the CDR3 reads CASSQERGPAYNEQFF. DNA of the CDR3: TGCGCCAGCAGCCAGGAGCGGGGGCCAGCCTACAATGAGCAGTTCTTC.

This clone is categorized as large. The chain joins TRBV7-8 to TRBJ1-1; maybe TRBD1 (5 bases). CDR1 and CDR2 from the germline V gene are SGHVS and FQNEAQ. The CDR3 has 16 residues. Trimming removed 2 bases at V and 3 bases at J, with 16 bases between. The CDR3 region is CASSLFGQGVDTEAFF. The CDR3 DNA follows: TGTGCCAGCAGCTTATTCGGTCAGGGCGTGGACACTGAAGCTTTCTTT.

The chain links TRBV7-3 to TRBJ2-5; TRBD1 agrees at 9 bases. Germline CDR1 and CDR2: SGHTA and FQGTGA. J lost 4 bases, V lost 0 bases, and 3 bases had no gene match. CDR3 length equals 15 residues. The CDR3 region is CASSLTPGQGETQYF. The CDR3, as DNA: TGTGCCAGCAGCTTAACCCCGGGACAGGGAGAGACCCAGTACTTC.

The gene calls are TRBV11-2 and TRBJ2-7; D gene uncertain. This CDR3 has 13 residues. CDR1 is SGHAT and CDR2 is FQNNGV in the germline V gene. Trimming took 0 bases from V and 2 from J, leaving 5 bases between them. CDR3 protein: CASSLERTYEQYF. DNA for the CDR3: TGTGCCAGCAGCTTAGAAAGGACCTACGAGCAGTACTTC.

In its sample, this clone ranks as medium-sized (0.01 to 0.1%). The chain joins TRBV5-6 to TRBJ2-6, with D unclear. This CDR3 is built from 17 residues. The V gene's germline CDR1 is SGHDT and CDR2 YYEEEE. Trimming left V 4 bases short and J 0 bases short, with 14 bases between. CDR3 sequence (DNA): TGTGCCAGCAGCCCATTCAGACGGAGCTCTGGGGCCAACGTCCTGACTTTC. Amino acids: CASSPFRRSSGANVLTF.

V and J are TRBV7-2 and TRBJ1-2; D perhaps matches TRBD1 (6 bases). Germline values: CDR1 SGHTA, CDR2 FQGNSA. The CDR3 is 15 amino acids. Trimming cost V 1 base and J 4 bases, with 13 bases left between them. CDR3 DNA sequence: TGTGCCAGCAGCTTAGATAGGGGGGAGGGCTATGGCTACACCTTC. Its protein product is CASSLDRGEGYGYTF.

The gene calls are TRBV28 and TRBJ2-7; D might be TRBD1 (6 bases). The CDR3 loop spans 14 amino acids. Germline V lookup: CDR1 MDHEN, CDR2 SYDVKM. V shed 2 bases and J shed 2 bases, with 10 bases lying between them. The CDR3 DNA is TGTGCCAGCAGTTTAACAGGGATCCCCTACGAGCAGTACTTC. It is translated as CASSLTGIPYEQYF.

CDR3 region: CASSPRDSKNTEAFF. The CDR3 coding sequence is TGTGCCAGCAGCCCGCGGGACAGTAAGAACACTGAAGCTTTCTTT. The chain combines TRBV3-1 (or the pseudogene TRBV3-2) with TRBJ1-1; 7 bases align to TRBD1. V gave up 4 bases and J gave up 1 base; unmatched junction bases: 6. The length of the CDR3 is 15 residues. Looked up from germline, CDR1 is LGHDT and CDR2 is YNNKEL (reference sequence).

The chain combines TRBV19 with TRBJ2-1; 12 bases are a match to TRBD2. Germline V gives CDR1 LNHDA, CDR2 SQIVND (reference sequence). CDR3 size: 19 residues. With V trimmed by 3 bases and J by 3 bases, 12 bases remained unmatched. CDR3: CASSIKWGLAGKLYNEQFF. The CDR3 DNA reads as TGTGCCAGTAGTATTAAATGGGGACTAGCGGGCAAACTCTACAATGAGCAGTTCTTC.

The V and J genes are TRBV9 and TRBJ2-3; 14 bases map to TRBD2. The CDR3 covers 20 residues. Trimming removed 2 bases from V and 3 bases from J; junction bases left unmatched: 14. CDR1 is SGDLS and CDR2 is YYNGEE in the germline V gene. This chain's CDR3 is CASSVSTVRLAGGPTDTQYF. CDR3 DNA sequence: TGTGCCAGCAGCGTCTCCACCGTCAGACTAGCGGGGGGGCCTACAGATACGCAGTATTTT.

The chain couples TRBV28 to TRBJ2-7, with TRBD1 matching 7 bases. Germline CDR1 reads MDHEN; CDR2 reads SYDVKM. CDR3 size: 16 residues. The junction had 10 bases not matched to a gene; V was cut back by 5 bases and J by 0 bases. CDR3 coding DNA: TGTGCCAGCAGTGGCCCGTCGACAGGGAGCTCCTACGAGCAGTACTTC. Protein: CASSGPSTGSSYEQYF.

This chain joins TRBV19 and TRBJ2-5; 11 nucleotides line up with TRBD1. CDR3 length equals 13 residues. Germline lookup yields CDR1 LNHDA and CDR2 SQIVND (reference sequence). Germline trimming cut 6 bases from V and 5 bases from J; bases unmatched to any gene: 2. The CDR3 region has the DNA TGTGCCAGTAGCGGGACAGGGGGGGAGACCCAGTACTTC. Its translation is CASSGTGGETQYF.

This clone was seen only a few times. The rearrangement links TRBV30 to TRBJ2-4, with a tentative D call TRBD1 (6 bases). The V end was cut by 5 bases, the J end by 2 bases, with 13 bases between. Germline loops: CDR1 GTSNPN, CDR2 SVGIG (reference sequence). The CDR3 runs to 14 residues. The CDR3 spells CAWENRATKNIQYF. CDR3 nucleotides: TGTGCCTGGGAAAACAGGGCAACCAAAAACATTCAGTACTTC.

This chain joins TRBV3-1 (or the pseudogene TRBV3-2) and TRBJ2-2; D remains ambiguous. The V gene lost 4 bases and the J gene lost 6 bases, with 3 bases spanning the gap. Germline V gene lookup returns CDR1 LGHDT and CDR2 YNNKEL (reference sequence). This CDR3 has 11 residues. The CDR3 DNA sequence: TGTGCCAGCAGCCGGGCCGGGGAGCTGTTTTTT. Amino acids: CASSRAGELFF.

This chain connects TRBV7-9 to TRBJ2-4; D not resolved. Between the trimmed V and J ends, which lost 0 bases and 0 bases, there was a span of 6 bases. This CDR3 has 15 amino acids. The germline gives CDR1 SEHNR, CDR2 FQNEAQ (reference sequence). The CDR3 DNA reads as TGTGCCAGCAGCTTAGCGAGTCTAGCCAAAAACATTCAGTACTTC. Translating it yields CASSLASLAKNIQYF.

CDR3 nucleotides: TGTGCCAGTAGTATAATCATCCACACTAGCGGAGCTAACACCGGGGAGCTGTTTTTT. Protein sequence: CASSIIIHTSGANTGELFF. The chain couples TRBV19 to TRBJ2-2; 8 bases are shared with TRBD2. The V segment lost 2 bases and the J segment 2 bases; nucleotides outside the gene matches: 13. This CDR3 is 19 amino acids long. Germline lookup yields CDR1 LNHDA and CDR2 SQIVND (reference sequence).

This clone is medium-sized in the sample. The V call is TRBV7-2, the J call TRBJ1-2, with 9 nucleotides matching TRBD1. The trim removed 5 bases at V and 6 bases at J, leaving 4 bases unmatched. The CDR3 sequence is 13 residues long. Germline loops: CDR1 SGHTA, CDR2 FQGNSA. CDR3 region: CASSEGTGNGYTF. CDR3 DNA: TGTGCCAGCAGCGAAGGGACAGGGAATGGCTACACCTTC.

The chain couples TRBV7-2 to TRBJ1-3; D gene uncertain. V was cut by 5 bases and J by 0 bases, with 11 bases left in between. The V gene's germline CDR1 is SGHTA and CDR2 FQGNSA. The CDR3 covers 15 residues. CDR3 protein: CASSPTGGSGNTIYF. The CDR3 bases are TGTGCCAGCAGCCCCACGGGAGGCTCTGGAAACACCATATATTTT.

This chain uses TRBV7-3 with TRBJ2-3; D not certain. The length of the CDR3 is 14 residues. V was trimmed by 2 bases and J by 1 base, leaving 7 bases between them. Germline V gives CDR1 SGHTA, CDR2 FQGTGA. The CDR3 DNA reads TGTGCCAGCAGCTTACGACCTGGCACAGATACGCAGTATTTT. Translating it yields CASSLRPGTDTQYF.

The V call is TRBV4-3, the J call TRBJ1-2, with D unclear. Germline CDR1 LGHNA, CDR2 YSLEER. The length of the CDR3 is 15 residues. The germline V and J ends were trimmed by 3 bases and 7 bases, with 18 bases remaining between them. DNA of the CDR3: TGCGCCAGCAGCCACCCACCAGTGCCGGGCTCTGGCTACACCTTC. It encodes CASSHPPVPGSGYTF.